A single sample is the source of the 8 T cell receptor beta chains below, sequenced in a study of T-cell memory formation after mild COVID-19. Each CDR3 protein gets one entry after TCRdb re-called the 5' RACE reads with MiXCR. The sample lists roughly 100,000 distinct CDR3 sequences, approximately 17% occurring once. Sequencing was done on a sample of PBMCs or a T cell subset sorted from them (not recorded which). Source of these receptors: an adult woman who had mild COVID-19 (a few samples of this study predate the infection). Cell type and time point are not known.

The chain joins TRBV21-1 to TRBJ2-1; TRBD2, as called in the table, went unchecked against the DNA. TRBV21-1 is shown as a pseudogene. CDR3 size: 16 residues. CDR3 nucleotide sequence: TGTGCCAGCACCCCTGGGGGAGGGTGGAAGTACAATGAGCAGTTCTTC. This gives the protein CASTPGGGWKYNEQFF.

This clonotype was detected a few times. The gene calls are TRBV4-1 and TRBJ2-1; D is possibly TRBD2 (7 bases). V lost 0 bases, J lost 14 bases, and 20 bases lay in between. This CDR3 has 15 amino acids. The germline V gene has CDR1 MGHRA and CDR2 YSYEKL. The CDR3 is CASSQDPGGGPEEFF. The CDR3 coding sequence is TGCGCCAGCAGCCAAGATCCTGGCGGGGGCCCGGAGGAGTTCTTC.

This clonotype was picked up a small number of times. The chain joins TRBV7-9 to TRBJ1-2; no definite D call. The CDR3 is 14 residues long. The V gene's germline CDR1 is SEHNR and CDR2 FQNEAQ (reference sequence). The V and J ends lost 7 bases and 8 bases respectively, with 20 bases between them. The CDR3 coding sequence is TGTGCCAGCAACGAGTTGGGAGCGGTAGGCGGCTACACCTTC. This sequence encodes CASNELGAVGGYTF.

V and J are TRBV5-6 and TRBJ2-7; D is possibly TRBD1 (6 bases). This CDR3 is built from 14 residues. CDR1 is SGHDT, CDR2 YYEEEE, per germline. Trimming removed 3 bases at V and 3 bases at J, with 13 bases between. CDR3 loop: CASSSTGTIYEQYF. The DNA for the CDR3 is TGTGCCAGCAGCTCCACCGGGACAATCTACGAGCAGTACTTC.

The genes are TRBV20-1 and TRBJ2-2; no firm D call. V was pared by 3 bases and J by 3 bases, with 8 bases between. Germline V lookup: CDR1 DFQATT, CDR2 SNEGSKA (reference sequence). The length of the CDR3 is 13 residues. CDR3 sequence reads: CSARDDYTGELFF. CDR3 bases: TGCAGTGCTAGGGATGATTACACCGGGGAGCTGTTTTTT.

The chain links TRBV6-5 to TRBJ2-5, with TRBD1 matching over 10 bases. The germline V gene encodes CDR1 MNHEY and CDR2 SVGAGI. V was pared by 0 bases and J by 5 bases, with 6 bases of the junction left unmatched. This CDR3 comprises 16 residues. The CDR3 loop reads CASSYSKRDRGETQYF. The CDR3 coding sequence is TGTGCCAGCAGTTACTCTAAAAGGGACAGGGGTGAGACCCAGTACTTC.

This clonotype occurred a few times. Sequence at one end of the junction differs from germline and may be a read error. The V call is TRBV7-7, the J call TRBJ2-3; TRBD2 aligns across 7 bases. CDR1 is SSHAT, CDR2 FNYEAQ, per germline (reference sequence). The CDR3 sequence is 15 residues long. The DNA for the CDR3 is TGTGCTAGCAGCTCATCTAGCGGAAGCGGGGATACGCAGTATTTT. Translation gives CASSSSSGSGDTQYF.

As concerns this clonotype: At one end the junction does not follow the germline gene, possibly because of a read error. The chain links TRBV7-6 to TRBJ2-5, with 11 bases identical to TRBD2. The CDR3 is 15 amino acids. CDR1 is SGHVS, CDR2 FNYEAQ, per germline. The CDR3 nucleotides read TGTGCCAGCAGCAACATAGCGGGGGGGCGAGAGACCAAGTACTTC. Its translation is CASSNIAGGRETKYF.